This entry describes one TCR beta chain. The CDR3 loop spans 12 amino acids. Germline loops: CDR1 SQVTM, CDR2 ANQGSEA. J lost 5 bases, V lost 7 bases, and 6 bases had no gene match. CD8+ and CD4+ T cells taken from blood had their TCR beta sequenced. Isolation of CD8+ and CD4+ T cells was performed negatively, whereas enrichment of TEMRA cells was done by FACS. The data stem from a study of CD8 T cells in Susac syndrome. Random hexamers were used to reverse transcribe an amount of roughly 0.45 to 1 ug RNA. TCRdb reprocessed the immunoSEQ multiplex PCR reads with MiXCR, giving one entry per CDR3 protein. Of some 190,000 distinct CDR3 sequences in the sample, about 95% are singletons; the top ten hold 0.08% to 0.11%.

This clonotype originated in a human donor in good health. The sample was CD4+ T cells from PBMCs. The rearrangement uses TRBV29-1 and TRBJ2-5, with 8 bases fitting TRBD2. DNA of the CDR3: TGCAGCGGCAGCGGGAGCAGTGAGACCCAGTACTTC. As protein: CSGSGSSETQYF. The variable domain in full, completed from reference TRBV29-1 and TRBJ2-5, reads SAVISQKPSRDICQRGTSLTIQCQVDSQVTMMFWYRQQPGQSLTLIATANQGSEATYESGFVIDKFPISRPNLTFSTLTVSNMSPEDSSIYLCSGSGSSETQYFGPGTRLLVL.